The T cell receptor beta chain under discussion was sequenced for a study of OX40 agonist ivuxolimab in advanced cancers. About the study as a whole: Ivuxolimab, which targeted the costimulatory receptor OX40 (CD134), was an agonistic, fully human IgG2 monoclonal antibody. Intravenous ivuxolimab was administered to patients every 2 weeks at six dose levels: 0.01, 0.1, 0.3, 1.5, 3 and 10 mg/kg. Of the roughly 52 dose-escalation patients, hepatocellular carcinoma was present in roughly 19, melanoma in approximately 15, renal cell carcinoma in 9 and head and neck cancer in 9. A male proportion of 70% to 90% and a mean age of 60 years, ranging from about 23 to 90, were recorded for the dose-escalation cohort. Patients were allowed to have had prior anti-PD-1, anti-PD-L1 or anti-CTLA-4 therapy, and 30% to 50% of the dose-escalation patients had previously received checkpoint inhibitors. Partial responses occurred in three dose-escalation patients, of whom one had hepatocellular carcinoma and two had cutaneous melanoma. Peripheral TCRbeta sequencing was intended to test whether TCR sequence diversity was altered and clonal T-cell expansion was caused by ivuxolimab. The paper reports the monotherapy dose-escalation portion (N = 52 patients) of the phase I ivuxolimab trial.

Genomic DNA was extracted from sorted cells for sequencing of the TCRbeta CDR3 region. The immunoSEQ Assay was used to sequence the TCRbeta CDR3 regions. Here the immuneACCESS table is served through TCRdb, limited to in-frame sequences with V and J called. Missing clones are a known gap in these copies; in checked studies unresolved V genes cover under half, and the rest lacks a known reason. For this sample the table gives tens of thousands of clones, of which about 91% were detected only once. Together, the top ten hold around 1.1% of the sample. On this clone itself: No cognate antigen has been identified for it. It has no much larger one-base neighbor in the sample; base qualities were not kept.

Between the V and J ends, shortened by 5 bases and 2 bases respectively, the junction contains 10 bases. CDR1 is given as LNHDA and CDR2 as SQIVND, both from the germline V gene (reference sequence). Inclusive of the bounding cysteine and phenylalanine, the CDR3 is 14 residues long. The entry retains the CDR3 DNA only, 42 bases that are in frame from base 1. The trial excluded patients who had a history of autoimmune disease or were on systemic immunosuppression. Peripheral blood for TCR sequencing was collected from all dose cohorts at baseline, on cycle 4 day 1, and on cycle 7 day 1. The samples were drawn from a first-in-human, open-label, multicenter phase I dose-escalation trial of ivuxolimab. The trial enrolled adults with locally advanced or metastatic head and neck squamous cell, hepatocellular, melanoma or renal cell carcinoma. Before TCR sequencing, CD4+ T cells and CD8+ T cells from peripheral blood were sorted into separate populations.

Summary of the overall study and its limitations: Low levels of normalized T-cell clonal expansion were also shown by some nonresponding patients. Partial responders in the 0.1-3.0 mg/kg groups had among the lowest normalized peripheral clonal expansion, especially among CD8+ T cells. The antigen specificity of the peripheral T cells that underwent clonal expansion was not determined. After ivuxolimab, expanded clones were on average more numerous among CD8+ T cells than among CD4+ T cells. Clonal expansion of both CD4+ and CD8+ blood T cells was observed from baseline to week 6 at doses 0.1 to 3.0 mg/kg.

Source: CD4+ or CD8+ T cells sorted from blood, taken in a trial of the OX40 agonist ivuxolimab. This clonotype was obtained from an adult with an advanced solid tumor such as melanoma, head and neck, liver or kidney cancer. The chain was built from TRBV19 and TRBJ1-3; the D gene remains uncertain. The CDR3 protein: CASSEGRTGNTIYF. Here is the DNA: TGTGCCAGTAGTGAAGGACGGACTGGAAACACCATATATTTT. Joined to the reference TRBV19 and TRBJ1-3 proteins, this CDR3 gives the full variable domain: DGGITQSPKYLFRKEGQNVTLSCEQNLNHDAMYWYRQDPGQGLRLIYYSQIVNDFQKGDIAEGYSVSREKKESFPLTVTSAQKNPTAFYLCASSEGRTGNTIYFGEGSWLTVV.